This T cell receptor beta chain was recovered during a study of CD8+ T cells in alopecia areata. Study-wide findings and caveats: Because one nonresponder was included, the link of baseline CD8+ expansion to response is considered uncertain. While tofacitinib was given, many expanded lesional clones persisted in scalp and blood.

Turning to this clone: No antigen is known for it.

Treatment described: oral pan-JAK inhibitor, 5-10 mg twice daily. Sorted populations comprised CD4+ and CD8+ T cells obtained from PBMCs. The authors extracted RNA and reverse transcribed it into cDNA as the sequencing template. Sequenced by immunoSEQ multiplex PCR; TCRdb stores in-frame clones only, minus some. Here the sample spans roughly 98,000 clones, 50% to 75% being singletons. V dropped 2 bases and J dropped 4 bases, with 9 bases sitting between them. CDR1 GTSNPN and CDR2 SVGIG come from the germline V gene (reference sequence). This CDR3 is 13 amino acids long. The receptor's source is a human donor with alopecia areata. The chain carries TRBV30 and TRBJ1-5, with D maybe TRBD1 (5 bases). The sequences come from CD8+ T cells sorted from blood, collected at week 4, from a patient treated with tofacitinib. The CDR3 bases are TGTGCCTGGAGTACACAGGAAAATCAGCCCCAGCATTTT. Translation gives CAWSTQENQPQHF. The whole variable domain, remainder taken from reference TRBV30 and TRBJ1-5, is SQTIHQWPATLVQPVGSPLSLECTVEGTSNPNLYWYRQAAGRGLQLLFYSVGIGQISSEVPQNLSASRPQDRQFILSSKKLLLSDSGFYLCAWSTQENQPQHFGDGTRLSIL.